A single TCR beta chain is shown here with its context. The clone's antigen remains unknown. Per-base quality was not reported, and no clone a single base away is much larger than it. This sample is drawn from a study of T cells in Graves' hyperthyroidism and ophthalmopathy (dated by TCRdb to the late 2010s). With respect to the entire study: Peripheral blood was sampled at the time of initial diagnosis, prior to any treatment. TCR V-J signatures able to tell the groups apart were searched for in a discovery cohort of more than 90 patients, of whom roughly 42 had Graves' ophthalmopathy and some 60 had stable Graves' hyperthyroidism. Prospective prediction of ophthalmopathy was tested in an independent validation cohort consisting of 18 to 20 hyperthyroidism patients and 15 or so patients who later progressed to ophthalmopathy. The roughly 91 discovery patients were randomly split 7:3 into training and test sets. Thyroid tissue and blood T-cell repertoires from roughly six Graves' hyperthyroidism patients were also compared in the study. Once sampling was done, hyperthyroidism patients were given methimazole at a starting dose of 30 mg daily, whereas ophthalmopathy patients were given high-dose intravenous methylprednisolone. The paper reports TCR Vbeta CDR3 sequencing of some 140 peripheral blood samples: approximately 41 ophthalmopathy, some 80 hyperthyroidism and around 17 progressor patients.

Moderately to severely active disease, a Clinical Activity Score of at least 3, a NOSPECS grade of at least 4, and a duration under 3 months were present in ophthalmopathy patients. Patients with uncontrolled infections, other autoimmune diseases, pregnancy or lactation were excluded. Diagnoses were established on the basis of clinical symptoms, serum thyroxine and TRAb, thyroid ultrasound, and orbital computed tomography. Ficoll-Paque density gradient centrifugation was used to isolate PBMCs from approximately 11 ml of fresh peripheral blood. Total RNA was extracted with Trizol reagent, and quality was checked on an Agilent 2100 Bioanalyzer. V is cut by 6 bases and J by 6 bases, and the space between the germline ends is 9 bases. The cysteine opens and the phenylalanine closes a CDR3 of 12 amino acids. The retained sequence is limited to the CDR3, 36 bases, with the frame set at the first base. Taken from the germline V gene, the CDR1 and CDR2 loops are MDHEN and SYDVKM.

The full study reports these points: In cross-validation, a model built on a 13 V-J signature told ophthalmopathy apart from stable hyperthyroidism with approximately 90% sensitivity and approximately 84% specificity, and in testing the same model reached 80%/75%. In validation, the model predicted progression to ophthalmopathy a median of 6.5 months before onset, with about 71% sensitivity and 72.22% specificity. Sample size was not statistically predetermined, and blinding of investigators to group allocation was not performed. Most expanded thyroid clonotypes (frequency above 0.001) were also detected in blood, a finding suggesting that blood repertoires may reflect thyroid immune responses.

The TCR beta CDR3 regions were amplified from RNA transcripts. A first-round RT-PCR of the TCR CDR3 used the HTBI primer set with the Qiagen OneStep RT-PCR kit. Libraries were constructed in a second round of multiplex PCR, after which size selection and purification were performed. The libraries were sequenced on an Illumina HiSeq2000 using paired-end 100 bp reads. Concerning the study's data processing: SOAPnuke was used to process the raw data, with reads discarded if the reads contained adapters or uncalled bases, had a mean Phred below 15, or lacked an exact constant-primer or identifier match. COPE v1.2.5 was used to merge high-quality paired reads, and clonotypes were defined as unique nucleotide sequences. MiTCR v1.1 was used to align the clonotypes against IMGT TRBV, TRBD and TRBJ reference segments. The analysis included only V-J combinations with a frequency above 0.0001, which together covered around 99% of the repertoires. A TCS score was defined as the ratio of F50 (clonal expansion) to E x V (chaos), with BLOSUM62-based TCRdist applied between CDR3 peptides within each V-J. Welch's t-statistics and random forest reduced roughly 540 V-J features to 13, which were used in a naive Bayes classifier (R e1071). TCRdb handled the public reads itself, with Q25 trimming in fastp and clone calling in MiXCR, and kept productive beta chains. Identical CDR3 protein sequences are pooled into one entry, listed with their most common genes and DNA. The V and J calls and clone size are TCRdb's, not the authors'. The sample table records some 570,000 distinct CDR3 sequences; approximately 17% of these occur just once. The ten largest account for approximately 15% of the sample.

The origin of this receptor is a young woman with Graves' ophthalmopathy. Source material: blood. Recombination connected TRBV28 to TRBJ1-5; the D gene cannot be named for sure. CDR3 protein: CASRGSGQPQHF. The nucleotide sequence reads as follows: TGTGCCAGCAGGGGGTCGGGTCAGCCCCAGCATTTT.